This T cell receptor (beta chain) was captured by sequencing in a study of blood T cell repertoires in COVID-19. V dropped 0 bases and J dropped 7; count of bases not matched to a gene: 6. The CDR3 runs 16 residues. The germline V gene has CDR1 SGHDT and CDR2 YYEEEE. Libraries were prepared by immunoSEQ multiplex PCR; TCRdb keeps only in-frame clonotypes and omits some of them. The table shows about 22,000 clones, with roughly 87% occurring only once. This clone was counted a single time. The sample comprised peripheral blood. This chain uses TRBV5-6 with TRBJ1-4, with TRBD1 matching 10 bases. The TCR originated in a man between 65 and 80 years old with acute or convalescent COVID-19. CDR3 nucleotide sequence: TGTGCCAGCAGCTTGGATGAGACAGGGGGCCGTGAAAAACTGTTTTTT. It yields the protein CASSLDETGGREKLFF. The variable domain in full, with the rest retrieved from reference TRBV5-6 and TRBJ1-4, is DAGVTQSPTHLIKTRGQQVTLRCSPKSGHDTVSWYQQALGQGPQFIFQYYEEEERQRGNFPDRFSGHQFPNYSSELNVNALLLGDSALYLCASSLDETGGREKLFFGSGTQLSVL.